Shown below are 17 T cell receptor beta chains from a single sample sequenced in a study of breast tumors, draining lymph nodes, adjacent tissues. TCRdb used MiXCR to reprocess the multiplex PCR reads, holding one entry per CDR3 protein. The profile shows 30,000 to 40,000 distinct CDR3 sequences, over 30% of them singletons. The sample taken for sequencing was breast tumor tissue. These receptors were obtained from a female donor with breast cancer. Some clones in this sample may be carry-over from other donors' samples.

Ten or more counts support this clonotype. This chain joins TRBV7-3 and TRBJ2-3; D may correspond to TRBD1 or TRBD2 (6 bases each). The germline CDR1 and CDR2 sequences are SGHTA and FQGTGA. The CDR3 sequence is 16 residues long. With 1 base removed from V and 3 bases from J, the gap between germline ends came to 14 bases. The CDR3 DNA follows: TGTGCCAGCAGCTTAATGGGGGGCGACGGAACAGATACGCAGTATTTT. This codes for CASSLMGGDGTDTQYF. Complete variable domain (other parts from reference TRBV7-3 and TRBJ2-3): GAGVSQTPSNKVTEKGKYVELRCDPISGHTALYWYRQSLGQGPEFLIYFQGTGAADDSGLPNDRFFAVRPEGSVSTLKIQRTERGDSAVYLCASSLMGGDGTDTQYFGPGTRLTVL.

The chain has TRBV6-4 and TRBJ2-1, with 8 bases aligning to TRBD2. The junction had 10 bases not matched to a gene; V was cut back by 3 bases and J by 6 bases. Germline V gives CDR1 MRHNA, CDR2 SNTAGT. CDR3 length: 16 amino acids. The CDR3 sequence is CASSEGELAAVNEQFF. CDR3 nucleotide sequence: TGTGCCAGCAGTGAAGGTGAACTAGCGGCGGTCAATGAGCAGTTCTTC.

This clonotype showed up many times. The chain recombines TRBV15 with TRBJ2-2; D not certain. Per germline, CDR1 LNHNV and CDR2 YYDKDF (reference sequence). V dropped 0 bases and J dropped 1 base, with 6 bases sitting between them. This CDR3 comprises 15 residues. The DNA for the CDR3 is TGTGCCACCAGCAGAGAGCTAGAGAACACCGGGGAGCTGTTTTTT. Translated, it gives CATSRELENTGELFF.

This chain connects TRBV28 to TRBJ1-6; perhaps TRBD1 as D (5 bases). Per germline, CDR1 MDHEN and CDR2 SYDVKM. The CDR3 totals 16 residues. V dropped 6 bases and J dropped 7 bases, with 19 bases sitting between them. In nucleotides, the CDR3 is TGTGCCAGCAGCCTCCTGGGGGGAGTGAGGAATTCACCCCTCCACTTT. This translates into CASSLLGGVRNSPLHF.

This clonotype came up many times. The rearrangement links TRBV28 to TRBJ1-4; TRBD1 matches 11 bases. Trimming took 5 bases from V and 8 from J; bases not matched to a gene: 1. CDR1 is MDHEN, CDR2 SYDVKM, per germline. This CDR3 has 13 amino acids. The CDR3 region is CASSRTGGEKLFF. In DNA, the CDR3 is TGTGCCAGCAGTAGGACAGGGGGCGAAAAACTGTTTTTT.

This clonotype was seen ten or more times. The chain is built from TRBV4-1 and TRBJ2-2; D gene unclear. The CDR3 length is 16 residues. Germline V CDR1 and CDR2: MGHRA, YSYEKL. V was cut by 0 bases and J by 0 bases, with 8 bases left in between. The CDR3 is CASSQEPGANTGELFF. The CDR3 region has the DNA TGCGCCAGCAGCCAAGAACCCGGAGCGAACACCGGGGAGCTGTTTTTT.

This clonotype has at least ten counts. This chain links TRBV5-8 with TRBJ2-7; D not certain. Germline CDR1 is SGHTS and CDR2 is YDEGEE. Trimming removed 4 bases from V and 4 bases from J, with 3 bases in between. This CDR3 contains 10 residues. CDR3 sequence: CASSVYEQYF. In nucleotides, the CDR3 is TGTGCCAGCAGCGTTTACGAGCAGTACTTC.

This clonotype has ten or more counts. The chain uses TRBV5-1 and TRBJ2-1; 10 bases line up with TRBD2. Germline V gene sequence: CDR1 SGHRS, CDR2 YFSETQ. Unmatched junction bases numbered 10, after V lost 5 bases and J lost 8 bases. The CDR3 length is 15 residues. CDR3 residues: CASSEGTSVGHEQFF. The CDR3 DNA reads TGCGCCAGCAGTGAAGGGACTAGCGTTGGTCATGAGCAGTTCTTC.

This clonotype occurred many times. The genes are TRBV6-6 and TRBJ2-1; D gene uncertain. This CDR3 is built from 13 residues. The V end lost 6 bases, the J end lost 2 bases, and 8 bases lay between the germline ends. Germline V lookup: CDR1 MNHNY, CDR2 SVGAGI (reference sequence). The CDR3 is CASSPTAYNEQFF. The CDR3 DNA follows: TGTGCCAGCAGCCCTACAGCCTACAATGAGCAGTTCTTC.

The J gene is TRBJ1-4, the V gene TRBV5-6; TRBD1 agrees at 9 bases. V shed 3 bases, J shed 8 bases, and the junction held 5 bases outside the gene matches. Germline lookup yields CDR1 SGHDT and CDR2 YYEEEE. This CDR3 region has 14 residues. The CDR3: CASSYGTGKEKLFF. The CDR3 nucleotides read TGTGCCAGCAGCTACGGGACAGGGAAAGAAAAACTGTTTTTT.

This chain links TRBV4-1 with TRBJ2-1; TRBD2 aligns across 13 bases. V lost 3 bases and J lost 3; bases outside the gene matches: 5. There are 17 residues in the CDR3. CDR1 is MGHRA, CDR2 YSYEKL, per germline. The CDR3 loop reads CASSHPRTSGSYNEQFF. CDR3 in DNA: TGCGCCAGCAGCCACCCAAGGACTAGCGGGAGCTACAATGAGCAGTTCTTC.

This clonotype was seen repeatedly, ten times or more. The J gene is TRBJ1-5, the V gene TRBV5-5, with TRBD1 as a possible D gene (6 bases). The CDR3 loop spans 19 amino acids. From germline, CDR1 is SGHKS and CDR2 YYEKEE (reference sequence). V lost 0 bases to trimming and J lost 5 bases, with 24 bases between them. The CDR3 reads CASSLELRVTQGGHQPQHF. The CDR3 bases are TGTGCCAGCAGCTTGGAGCTCAGGGTAACCCAAGGGGGGCATCAGCCCCAGCATTTT.

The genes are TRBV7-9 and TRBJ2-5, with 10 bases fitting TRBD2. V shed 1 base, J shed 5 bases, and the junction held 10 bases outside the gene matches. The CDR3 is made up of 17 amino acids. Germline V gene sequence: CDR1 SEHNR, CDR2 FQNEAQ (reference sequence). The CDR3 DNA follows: TGTGCCAGCAGCTTAGTAGGGGGTCTAGCGGGAGAGGAGACCCAGTACTTC. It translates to CASSLVGGLAGEETQYF.

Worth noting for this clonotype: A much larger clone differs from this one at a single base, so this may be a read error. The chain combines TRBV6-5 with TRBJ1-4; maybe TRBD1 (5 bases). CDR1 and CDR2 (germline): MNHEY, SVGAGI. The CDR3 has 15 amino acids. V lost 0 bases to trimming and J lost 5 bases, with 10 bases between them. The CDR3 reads CASSYSGRMNEKLFF. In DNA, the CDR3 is TGTGCCAGCAGTTACTCGGGGCGGATGAATGAAAAACTGTTTTTT.

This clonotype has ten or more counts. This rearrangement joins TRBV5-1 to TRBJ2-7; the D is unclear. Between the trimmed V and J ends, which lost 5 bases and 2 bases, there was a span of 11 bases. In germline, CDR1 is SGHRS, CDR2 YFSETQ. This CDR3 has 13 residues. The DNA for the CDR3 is TGCGCCAGCAGTCAATCACAAGCCTACGAGCAGTACTTC. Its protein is CASSQSQAYEQYF.

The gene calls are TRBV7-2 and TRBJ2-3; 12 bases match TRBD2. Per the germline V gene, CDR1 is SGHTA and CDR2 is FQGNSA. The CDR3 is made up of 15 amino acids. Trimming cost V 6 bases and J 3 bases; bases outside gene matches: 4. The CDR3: CASRRLAGGTDTQYF. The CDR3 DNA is TGTGCCAGCAGACGGCTAGCGGGAGGGACAGATACGCAGTATTTT. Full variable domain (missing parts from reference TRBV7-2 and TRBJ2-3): GAGVSQSPSNKVTEKGKDVELRCDPISGHTALYWYRQSLGQGLEFLIYFQGNSAPDKSGLPSDRFSAERTGGSVSTLTIQRTQQEDSAVYLCASRRLAGGTDTQYFGPGTRLTVL.

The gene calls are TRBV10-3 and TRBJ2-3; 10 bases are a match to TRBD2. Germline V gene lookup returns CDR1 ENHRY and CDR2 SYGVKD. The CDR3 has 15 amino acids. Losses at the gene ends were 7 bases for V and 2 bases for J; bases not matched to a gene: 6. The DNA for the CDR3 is TGTGCCATCAATCTAGCGGGAGAGGACACAGATACGCAGTATTTT. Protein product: CAINLAGEDTDTQYF.